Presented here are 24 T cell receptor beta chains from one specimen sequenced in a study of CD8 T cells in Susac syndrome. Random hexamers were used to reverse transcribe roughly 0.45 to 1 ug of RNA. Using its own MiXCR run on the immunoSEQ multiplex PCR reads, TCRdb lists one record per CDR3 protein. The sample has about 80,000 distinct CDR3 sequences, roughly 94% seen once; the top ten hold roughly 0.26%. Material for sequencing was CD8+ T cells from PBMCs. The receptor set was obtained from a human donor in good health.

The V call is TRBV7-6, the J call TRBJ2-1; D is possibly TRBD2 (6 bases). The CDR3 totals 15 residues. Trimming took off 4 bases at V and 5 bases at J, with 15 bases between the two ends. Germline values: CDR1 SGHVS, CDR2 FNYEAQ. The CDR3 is CASSSLGGINNEQFF. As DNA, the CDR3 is TGTGCCAGCAGCTCGCTCGGGGGTATCAACAATGAGCAGTTCTTC.

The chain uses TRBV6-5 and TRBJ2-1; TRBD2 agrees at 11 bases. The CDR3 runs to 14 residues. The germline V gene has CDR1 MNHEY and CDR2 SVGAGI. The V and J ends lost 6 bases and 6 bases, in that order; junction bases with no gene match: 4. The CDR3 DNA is TGTGCCAGCAGCATAGCGGGGGGGAGCAATGAGCAGTTCTTC. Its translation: CASSIAGGSNEQFF.

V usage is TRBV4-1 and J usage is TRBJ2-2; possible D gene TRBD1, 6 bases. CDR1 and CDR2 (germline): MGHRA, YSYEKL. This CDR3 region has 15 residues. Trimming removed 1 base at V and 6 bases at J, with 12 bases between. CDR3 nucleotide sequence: TGCGCCAGCAGCCAAGCCACAGGGATTGCCGGGGAGCTGTTTTTT. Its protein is CASSQATGIAGELFF.

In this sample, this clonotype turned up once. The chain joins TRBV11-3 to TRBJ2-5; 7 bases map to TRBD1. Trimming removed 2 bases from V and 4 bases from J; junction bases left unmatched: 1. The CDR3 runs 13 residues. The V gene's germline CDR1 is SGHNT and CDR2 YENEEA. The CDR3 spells CASSLYRGETQYF. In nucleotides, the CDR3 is TGTGCCAGCAGCTTATACAGGGGAGAGACCCAGTACTTC.

The CDR3 DNA follows: TGTGCCAGCCAGTACCGGGACTTCTACGAGCAGTACGTC. It codes for CASQYRDFYEQYV. The chain couples TRBV12-3 or TRBV12-4 to TRBJ2-7, with D maybe TRBD2 (6 bases). V was trimmed by 8 bases and J by 3 bases, leaving 14 bases between them. CDR3 length equals 13 residues.

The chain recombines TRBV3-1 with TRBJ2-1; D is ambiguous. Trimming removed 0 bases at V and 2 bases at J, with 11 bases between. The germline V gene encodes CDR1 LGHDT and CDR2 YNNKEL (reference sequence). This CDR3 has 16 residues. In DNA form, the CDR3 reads TGTGCCAGCAGCCAAGACATCCCTAGTGCCTACAATGAGCAGTTCTTC. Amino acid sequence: CASSQDIPSAYNEQFF.

The CDR3 DNA is TGTGCCAGCAGCCAACAGGGGGGAGACAATGAGCAGTTCTTC. It is translated as CASSQQGGDNEQFF. This chain joins TRBV9 and TRBJ2-1; 8 bases are shared with TRBD1. Germline CDR1 and CDR2: SGDLS and YYNGEE. The CDR3 extends over 14 amino acids. V trimming: 4 bases; J trimming: 5 bases; junction bases outside the gene matches: 5. The full variable domain, its missing parts supplied by reference TRBV9 and TRBJ2-1, is DSGVTQTPKHLITATGQRVTLRCSPRSGDLSVYWYQQSLDQGLQFLIQYYNGEERAKGNILERFSAQQFPDLHSELNLSSLELGDSALYFCASSQQGGDNEQFFGPGTRLTVL.

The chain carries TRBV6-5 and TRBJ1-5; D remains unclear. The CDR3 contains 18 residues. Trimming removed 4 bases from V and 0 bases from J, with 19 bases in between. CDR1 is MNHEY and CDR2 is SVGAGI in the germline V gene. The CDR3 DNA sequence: TGTGCCAGCAGTTCACTGGACGGTGGATTTTATAGCAATCAGCCCCAGCATTTT. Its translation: CASSSLDGGFYSNQPQHF.

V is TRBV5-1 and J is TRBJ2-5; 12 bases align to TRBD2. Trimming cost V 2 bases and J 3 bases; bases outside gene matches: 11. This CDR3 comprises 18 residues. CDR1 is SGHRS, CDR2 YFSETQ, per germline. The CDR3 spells CASSFERKGLAGKETQYF. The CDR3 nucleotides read TGCGCCAGCAGCTTTGAGCGAAAAGGACTAGCGGGAAAAGAGACCCAGTACTTC.

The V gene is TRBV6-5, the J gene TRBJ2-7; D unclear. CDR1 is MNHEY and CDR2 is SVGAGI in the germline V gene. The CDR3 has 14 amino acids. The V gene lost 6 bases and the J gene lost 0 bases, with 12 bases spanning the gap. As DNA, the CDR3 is TGTGCCAGCAGCCTGACGATAAGCTCCTACGAGCAGTACTTC. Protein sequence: CASSLTISSYEQYF.

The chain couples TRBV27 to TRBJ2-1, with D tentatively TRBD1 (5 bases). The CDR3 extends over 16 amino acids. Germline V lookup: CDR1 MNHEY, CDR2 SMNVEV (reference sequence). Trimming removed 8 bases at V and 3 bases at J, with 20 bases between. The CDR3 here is CASVYSLRQHYNEQFF. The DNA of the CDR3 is TGTGCCAGCGTATACTCTTTGAGACAGCACTACAATGAGCAGTTCTTC.

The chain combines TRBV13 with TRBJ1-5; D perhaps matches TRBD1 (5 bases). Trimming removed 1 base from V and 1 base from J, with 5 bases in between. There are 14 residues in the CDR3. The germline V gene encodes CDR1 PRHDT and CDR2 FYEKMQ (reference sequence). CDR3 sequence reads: CASSLAGSNQPQHF. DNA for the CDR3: TGTGCCAGCAGCTTAGCAGGGAGCAATCAGCCCCAGCATTTT.

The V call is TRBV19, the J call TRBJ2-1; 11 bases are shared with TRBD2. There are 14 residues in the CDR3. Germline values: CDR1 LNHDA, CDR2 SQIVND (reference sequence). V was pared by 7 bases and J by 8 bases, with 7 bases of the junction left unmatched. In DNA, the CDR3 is TGTGCCAGTATAGCGGGAGGGCCGTCCTATGAGCAGTTCTTC. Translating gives CASIAGGPSYEQFF.

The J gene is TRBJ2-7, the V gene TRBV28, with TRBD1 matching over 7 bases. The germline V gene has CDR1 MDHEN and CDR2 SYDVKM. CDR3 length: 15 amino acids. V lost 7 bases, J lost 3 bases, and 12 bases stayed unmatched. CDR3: CASTLNRGNRYEQYV. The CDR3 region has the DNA TGTGCCAGCACTTTGAACAGGGGTAACCGCTACGAGCAGTACGTC.

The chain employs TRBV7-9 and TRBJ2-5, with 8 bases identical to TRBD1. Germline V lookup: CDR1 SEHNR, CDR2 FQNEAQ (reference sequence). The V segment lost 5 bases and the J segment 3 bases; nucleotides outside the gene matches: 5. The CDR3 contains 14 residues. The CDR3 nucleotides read TGTGCCAGCAGCCCAGGGGGCAGGGAAGAGACCCAGTACTTC. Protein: CASSPGGREETQYF.

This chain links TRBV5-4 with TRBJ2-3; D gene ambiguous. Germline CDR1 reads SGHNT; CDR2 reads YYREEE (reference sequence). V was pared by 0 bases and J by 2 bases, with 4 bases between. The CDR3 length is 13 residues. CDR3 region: CASSLVVTDTQYF. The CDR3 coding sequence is TGTGCCAGCAGCTTGGTCGTCACAGATACGCAGTATTTT.

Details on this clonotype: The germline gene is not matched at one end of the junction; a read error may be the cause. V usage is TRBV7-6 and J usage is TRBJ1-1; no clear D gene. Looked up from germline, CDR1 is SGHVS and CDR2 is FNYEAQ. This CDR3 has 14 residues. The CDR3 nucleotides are TGTGCCAGCACCTTATCCTTTATGAACACTGAAGCTTTCTTT. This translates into CASTLSFMNTEAFF.

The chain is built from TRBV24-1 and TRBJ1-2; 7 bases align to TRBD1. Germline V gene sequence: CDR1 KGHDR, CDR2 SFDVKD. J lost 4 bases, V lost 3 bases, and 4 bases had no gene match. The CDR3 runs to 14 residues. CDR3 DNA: TGTGCCACCAGTGATCGACAGGGACCCTATGGCTACACCTTC. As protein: CATSDRQGPYGYTF.

CDR3 region: CASSLWFSGTSGRDEQFF. The CDR3 nucleotides are TGTGCCAGCAGCTTATGGTTCTCCGGGACTAGCGGGAGGGATGAGCAGTTCTTC. The rearrangement joins TRBV7-3 to TRBJ2-1; 16 bases agree with TRBD2. V trimming: 2 bases; J trimming: 8 bases; junction bases outside the gene matches: 9. Germline CDR1 reads SGHTA; CDR2 reads FQGTGA. This CDR3 comprises 18 residues.

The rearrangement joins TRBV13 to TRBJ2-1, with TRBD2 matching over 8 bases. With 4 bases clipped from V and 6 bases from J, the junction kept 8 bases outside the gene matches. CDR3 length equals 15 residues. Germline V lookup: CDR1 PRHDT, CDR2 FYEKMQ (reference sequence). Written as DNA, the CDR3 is TGTGCCAGCAGCTCCCCGGTTACTAGCGGCAATGAGCAGTTCTTC. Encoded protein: CASSSPVTSGNEQFF.

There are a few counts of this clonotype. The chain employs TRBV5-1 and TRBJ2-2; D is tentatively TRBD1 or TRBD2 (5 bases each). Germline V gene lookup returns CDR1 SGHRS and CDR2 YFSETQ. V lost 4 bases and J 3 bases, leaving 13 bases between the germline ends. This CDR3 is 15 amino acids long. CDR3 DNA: TGCGCCAGCAGCCTCCGGGACGGGGACACCGGGGAGCTGTTTTTT. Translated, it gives CASSLRDGDTGELFF.

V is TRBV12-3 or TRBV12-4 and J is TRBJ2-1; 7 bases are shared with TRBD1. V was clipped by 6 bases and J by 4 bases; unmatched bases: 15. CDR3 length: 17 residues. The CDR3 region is CASSPTAGTVNYNEQFF. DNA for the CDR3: TGTGCCAGCAGCCCTACCGCCGGGACAGTTAATTACAATGAGCAGTTCTTC.

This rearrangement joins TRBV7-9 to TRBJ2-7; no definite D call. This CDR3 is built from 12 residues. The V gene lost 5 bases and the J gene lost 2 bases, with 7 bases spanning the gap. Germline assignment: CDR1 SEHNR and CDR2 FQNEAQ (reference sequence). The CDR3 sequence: CASSVIAYEQYV. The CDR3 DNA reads TGTGCCAGCAGCGTTATCGCCTACGAGCAGTACGTC.

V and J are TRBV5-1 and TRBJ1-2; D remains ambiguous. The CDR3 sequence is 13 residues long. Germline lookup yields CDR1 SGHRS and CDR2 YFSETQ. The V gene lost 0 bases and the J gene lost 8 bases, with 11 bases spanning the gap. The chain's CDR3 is CASSLAGTGGYTF. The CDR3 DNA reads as TGCGCCAGCAGCTTGGCCGGTACCGGGGGCTACACCTTC.